Listed here is a single TCR beta chain. The data belong to a study of cytomegalovirus exposure and HLA in healthy donors. Germline V lookup: CDR1 SGHNT, CDR2 YYREEE (reference sequence). This CDR3 has 16 amino acids. V trimming: 3 bases; J trimming: 9 bases; junction bases outside the gene matches: 9. TCRdb's copy holds only in-frame clones and misses some; the assay was immunoSEQ multiplex PCR. The profile shows about 120,000 clones, 88% of them singletons. The specimen sequenced was PBMCs. This rearrangement joins TRBV5-4 to TRBJ1-6; TRBD1 matches 10 bases. The receptor's source is a young woman in good health and CMV-seropositive. CDR3 sequence (DNA): TGTGCCAGCAGCTCATTTCCGGGACAGGGGAGTTCACCCCTCCACTTT. This codes for CASSSFPGQGSSPLHF.